A selection of T cell receptor beta chains follows, all from one sample in a study of control samples from healthy donors and cancer patients. Assay: immunoSEQ multiplex PCR; the TCRdb copy retains only in-frame clones and omits some. The table shows 110,000 or so clones, with roughly four fifths occurring only once. The material sequenced was blood. All receptors come from a man younger than 30 in good health. The CDR3 runs from the conserved cysteine through the conserved F or W. A D gene is named only where the DNA matches it firmly. Only some rows state a clone size, as once, few, many or a class for expanded clones.

d_gene,j_gene,abundance,v_gene,CDR3aa,CDR3nt
NA,TRBJ2-5,NA,TRBV3-1/TRBV3-2,CASSQATGTYQETQYF,TGTGCCAGCAGCCAAGCCACAGGGACTTACCAAGAGACCCAGTACTTC
NA,TRBJ1-5,NA,TRBV7-9,CASSYDGQTSNQPQHF,TGTGCCAGCAGCTATGATGGGCAGACTAGCAATCAGCCCCAGCATTTT
NA,TRBJ1-5,NA,TRBV7-4,CASSSRDRQPQHF,TGTGCCAGCAGCTCCCGCGATCGCCAGCCCCAGCATTTT
TRBD2,TRBJ2-5,NA,TRBV28,CASSPDIAGWDQETQYF,TGTGCCAGCAGTCCTGACATAGCGGGGTGGGATCAAGAGACCCAGTACTTC
TRBD1,TRBJ1-1,NA,TRBV6-5,CASKGQGAGKTEAFF,TGTGCCAGCAAAGGACAGGGCGCCGGTAAGACTGAAGCTTTCTTT
TRBD2,TRBJ2-1,NA,TRBV7-2,CASSRRLAGGPVFEQFF,TGTGCCAGCAGCCGGAGACTAGCGGGGGGGCCGGTTTTTGAGCAGTTCTTC
NA,TRBJ1-5,NA,TRBV27,CASSPWLGKQPQHF,TGTGCCAGCAGTCCATGGTTGGGAAAGCAGCCCCAGCATTTT
NA,TRBJ1-5,NA,TRBV7-2,CASSLAPVNQPQHF,TGTGCCAGCAGCTTAGCGCCCGTAAATCAGCCCCAGCATTTT
NA,TRBJ2-2,NA,TRBV19,CASGTGFGTGELFF,TGTGCCAGTGGAACAGGGTTCGGCACCGGGGAGCTGTTTTTT
NA,TRBJ1-3,NA,TRBV6-6,CASSPQGIVRNTIYF,TGTGCCAGCAGTCCCCAGGGAATAGTCAGAAACACCATATATTTT
TRBD2,TRBJ2-5,NA,TRBV4-1,CASSQGTSGAFVETQYF,TGCGCCAGCAGCCAAGGGACTAGCGGGGCTTTCGTTGAGACCCAGTACTTC
NA,TRBJ2-2,NA,TRBV25-1,CASSETTRELFF,TGTGCCAGCAGTGAAACTACCCGGGAGCTGTTTTTT
TRBD2,TRBJ2-5,NA,TRBV11-2,CASRRTGGPETQYF,TGTGCCAGCAGACGTACGGGGGGTCCGGAGACCCAGTACTTC
NA,TRBJ1-6,NA,TRBV19,CASTKSGVGVGSPLHF,TGTGCCAGCACCAAATCCGGGGTAGGGGTGGGTTCACCCCTCCACTTT
NA,TRBJ2-1,once,TRBV15,CATSRNRDLNEQFF,TGTGCCACCAGCAGGAATAGGGACCTCAATGAGCAGTTCTTC
TRBD1,TRBJ1-4,NA,TRBV25-1,CASSNKTGGFTNEKLFF,TGTGCCAGCAGTAACAAGACAGGGGGCTTTACTAATGAAAAACTGTTTTTT
TRBD1,TRBJ2-1,NA,TRBV7-9,CASSERTGSSYNEQFF,TGTGCCAGCAGTGAAAGGACAGGGAGCTCCTACAATGAGCAGTTCTTC
NA,TRBJ1-5,NA,TRBV21-1,CASVGRDCNQPQHF,TGTGCCAGTGTCGGGAGGGATTGCAATCAGCCCCAGCATTTT
NA,TRBJ1-1,NA,TRBV6-5,CASSTQVNTEAFF,TGTGCCAGCAGTACTCAGGTGAACACTGAAGCTTTCTTT
NA,TRBJ2-3,NA,TRBV5-8,CASSFNAVTDTQYF,TGTGCCAGCAGCTTCAATGCCGTAACAGATACGCAGTATTTT
NA,TRBJ1-2,NA,TRBV5-5,CASSQQVGRYGYTF,TGTGCCAGCAGCCAACAGGTGGGGCGCTATGGCTACACCTTC
TRBD1,TRBJ1-2,NA,TRBV7-9,CAISISGQGNYGYTF,TGTGCCATCTCAATATCAGGACAGGGAAACTATGGCTACACCTTC
TRBD1,TRBJ1-5,NA,TRBV6-6,CASSHRPYRDRGHQPQHF,TGTGCCAGCAGTCACCGACCGTACCGGGACAGGGGGCATCAGCCCCAGCATTTT
NA,TRBJ2-2,NA,TRBV5-1,CASRVEPTGELFF,TGCGCCAGCAGAGTTGAGCCAACCGGGGAGCTGTTTTTT
TRBD1,TRBJ2-2,NA,TRBV5-1,CASSPYSGTGTGELFF,TGCGCCAGCAGCCCTTATTCCGGGACAGGGACCGGGGAGCTGTTTTTT
TRBD2,TRBJ2-7,NA,TRBV27,CASSLIGGGVPGPYEQYF,TGTGCCAGCAGTTTAATTGGCGGGGGGGTCCCGGGACCCTACGAGCAGTACTTC
NA,TRBJ1-1,NA,TRBV6-5,CASSYLAGRGTEAFF,TGTGCCAGCAGTTACCTTGCGGGCCGCGGAACTGAAGCTTTCTTT
TRBD1,TRBJ2-5,NA,TRBV25-1,CASSGTGGSRETQYF,TGTGCCAGCAGTGGGACAGGGGGCTCTAGAGAGACCCAGTACTTC
NA,TRBJ2-2,NA,TRBV6-1,CASSERAGVDTGELFF,TGTGCCAGCAGTGAAAGGGCAGGGGTTGACACCGGGGAGCTGTTTTTT
NA,TRBJ1-2,NA,TRBV5-8,CASSLRPGPTNYGYTF,TGTGCCAGCAGCTTGCGTCCGGGGCCGACTAACTATGGCTACACCTTC
TRBD1,TRBJ2-1,NA,TRBV27,CASRTDRVAYNEQFF,TGTGCCAGCAGAACGGACAGGGTGGCCTACAATGAGCAGTTCTTC
NA,TRBJ1-1,few,TRBV30,CAWRVLRKGLTEAFF,TGTGCCTGGAGGGTCCTCCGTAAAGGGCTCACTGAAGCTTTCTTT
TRBD1,TRBJ1-2,NA,TRBV28,CASTSGQTNYGYTF,TGTGCCAGCACCTCGGGACAGACAAACTATGGCTACACCTTC
NA,TRBJ2-1,few,TRBV5-1,CASSLETRNPYNEQFF,TGCGCCAGCAGCTTGGAGACGCGGAACCCCTACAATGAGCAGTTCTTC
TRBD1,TRBJ1-6,NA,TRBV7-8,CASSLATGSVNSPLHF,TGTGCCAGCAGCTTAGCGACAGGGTCGGTAAATTCACCCCTCCACTTT
TRBD1,TRBJ1-5,few,TRBV5-1,CASSLDRGEGQPQHF,TGCGCCAGCAGCTTGGACAGGGGAGAAGGGCAGCCCCAGCATTTT
NA,TRBJ2-5,NA,TRBV10-2,CASSVPNLETQYF,TGCGCCAGCAGTGTTCCAAATTTAGAGACCCAGTACTTC
NA,TRBJ1-2,NA,TRBV18,CASSQVPVLTNYGYTF,TGTGCCAGCTCTCAAGTCCCAGTCTTAACTAACTATGGCTACACCTTC
TRBD1,TRBJ1-1,few,TRBV25-1,CASSEWASGQGPGTEAFF,TGTGCCAGCAGTGAATGGGCGTCAGGACAGGGGCCGGGCACTGAAGCTTTCTTT
NA,TRBJ1-3,NA,TRBV30,CAWSQHPQSFSGNTIYF,TGTGCCTGGAGCCAACACCCCCAGTCCTTCTCTGGAAACACCATATATTTT
NA,TRBJ2-1,NA,TRBV3-1/TRBV3-2,CASSQGLGGPHNEQFF,TGTGCCAGCAGCCAAGGATTGGGGGGGCCACACAATGAGCAGTTCTTC
NA,TRBJ2-3,few,TRBV14,CASSSHTTQYF,TGTGCCAGCAGCAGCCATACTACGCAGTATTTT
NA,TRBJ1-6,NA,TRBV27,CASSWDHPETAYNSPLHF,TGTGCCAGCAGCTGGGACCATCCCGAGACGGCATATAATTCACCCCTCCACTTT
NA,TRBJ2-7,NA,TRBV5-8,CASSLFEGVVSYEQYF,TGTGCCAGCAGCTTGTTTGAGGGGGTGGTCTCCTACGAGCAGTACTTC
NA,TRBJ2-3,once,TRBV7-9,CASSHGVTPYTDTQYF,TGTGCCAGCAGCCACGGAGTAACACCTTACACAGATACGCAGTATTTT
NA,TRBJ1-1,NA,TRBV5-4,CASSFFGGMYTEAFF,TGTGCCAGCAGCTTTTTCGGGGGGATGTACACTGAAGCTTTCTTT
NA,TRBJ2-5,few,TRBV5-6,CASSLRGLGQQETQYF,TGTGCCAGCAGCTTGAGGGGTTTAGGGCAGCAAGAGACCCAGTACTTC
NA,TRBJ2-7,NA,TRBV25-1,CASSASRQDASHEQYF,TGTGCCAGCAGTGCCAGCCGACAGGACGCTAGCCACGAGCAGTACTTC
TRBD1,TRBJ1-1,NA,TRBV6-5,CASSSGQGVAEAFF,TGTGCCAGCAGTTCGGGACAGGGAGTGGCTGAAGCTTTCTTT
NA,TRBJ2-3,NA,TRBV28,CASSTRPDTQYF,TGTGCCAGCAGTACCAGACCGGATACGCAGTATTTT
NA,TRBJ2-2,few,TRBV5-6,CASSLVGGEGTGELFF,TGTGCCAGCAGCTTGGTAGGAGGGGAAGGCACCGGGGAGCTGTTTTTT
TRBD1,TRBJ1-1,once,TRBV7-9,CASSLSPPDREAFF,TGTGCCAGCAGCTTATCCCCGCCGGACAGGGAAGCTTTCTTT